The sequence of this TCR beta chain was determined in a study of T cell repertoires in cytomegalovirus infection. Study-wide context: Matching HLA type and CMV infection were both indicated by public TCR beta signatures.

TCRdb re-analysed the reads in MiXCR, keeping a single row per CDR3 protein. The sample holds 550,000 to 700,000 distinct CDR3 sequences, over 35% seen once. A note on this clonotype: Its antigen is not identified.

Trimming cost V 5 bases and J 7 bases; bases outside gene matches: 11. There are 15 residues in the CDR3. The sequencing here drew on cultured PBMCs, taken from culture after CMV antigen stimulation. The receptor's source is a human donor in good health (CMV status not recorded). Some clones in this sample may be carry-over from other donors' samples. The chain joins TRBV12-3 or TRBV12-4 to TRBJ1-5; 7 bases map to TRBD1. The CDR3 DNA sequence: TGTGCCAGCAGTACCCAAAAGACAGGGCCCCAGCCCCAGCATTTT. Translated, it gives CASSTQKTGPQPQHF.